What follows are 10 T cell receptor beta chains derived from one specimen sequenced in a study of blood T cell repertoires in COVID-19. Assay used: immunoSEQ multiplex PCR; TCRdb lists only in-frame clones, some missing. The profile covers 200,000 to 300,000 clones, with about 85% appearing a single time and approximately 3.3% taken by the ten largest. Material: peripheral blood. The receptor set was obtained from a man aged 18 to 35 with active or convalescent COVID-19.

This CDR3 is CASSETRDYGYTF. The CDR3 nucleotides read TGTGCCAGCAGTGAAACCCGCGACTATGGCTACACCTTC. The rearrangement joins TRBV6-1 to TRBJ1-2; D remains unclear. The CDR3 covers 13 residues. Germline CDR1 MNHNS, CDR2 SASEGT. The V end lost 2 bases, the J end lost 3 bases, and 7 bases lay between the germline ends.

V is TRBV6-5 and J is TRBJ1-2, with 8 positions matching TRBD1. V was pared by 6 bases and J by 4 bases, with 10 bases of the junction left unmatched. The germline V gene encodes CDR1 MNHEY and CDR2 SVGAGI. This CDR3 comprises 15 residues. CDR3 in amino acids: CASSKKGTGLYGYTF. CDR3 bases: TGTGCCAGCAGCAAGAAAGGGACAGGACTCTATGGCTACACCTTC.

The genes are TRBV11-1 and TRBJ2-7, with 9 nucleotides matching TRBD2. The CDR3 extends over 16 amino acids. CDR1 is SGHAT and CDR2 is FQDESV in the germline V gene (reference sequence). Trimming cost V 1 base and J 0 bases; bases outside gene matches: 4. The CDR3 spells CASSLVGLAGSYEQYF. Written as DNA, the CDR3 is TGTGCCAGCAGCTTAGTGGGACTAGCTGGCTCCTACGAGCAGTACTTC.

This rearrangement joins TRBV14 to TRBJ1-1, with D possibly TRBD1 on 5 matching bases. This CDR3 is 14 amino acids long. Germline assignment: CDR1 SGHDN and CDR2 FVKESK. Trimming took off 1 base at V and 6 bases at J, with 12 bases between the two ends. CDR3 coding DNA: TGTGCCAGCAGCCAAGTAGACAGACTCGCTGAAGCTTTCTTT. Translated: CASSQVDRLAEAFF.

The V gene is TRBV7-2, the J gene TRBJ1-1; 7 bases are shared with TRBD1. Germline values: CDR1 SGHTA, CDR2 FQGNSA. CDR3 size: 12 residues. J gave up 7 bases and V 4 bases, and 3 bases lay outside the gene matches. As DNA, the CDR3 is TGTGCCAGCAGCTACGGGACAGTTGAAGCTTTCTTT. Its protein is CASSYGTVEAFF.

The CDR3 nucleotides are TGTGCCAGCTCACCACCGTCAGGGACAGGGTCTGAAGCTTTCTTT. This translates into CASSPPSGTGSEAFF. The chain has TRBV18 and TRBJ1-1, with 9 positions matching TRBD1. Germline loops: CDR1 KGHSH, CDR2 LQKENI. V dropped 0 bases and J dropped 6; count of bases not matched to a gene: 5. This CDR3 has 15 residues.

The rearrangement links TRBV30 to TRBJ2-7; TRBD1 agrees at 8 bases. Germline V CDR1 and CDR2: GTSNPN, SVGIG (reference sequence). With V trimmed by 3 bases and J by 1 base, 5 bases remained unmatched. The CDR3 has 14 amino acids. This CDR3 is CAWSPGQVSYEQYF. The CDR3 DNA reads TGTGCCTGGAGCCCGGGACAGGTGTCCTACGAGCAGTACTTC.

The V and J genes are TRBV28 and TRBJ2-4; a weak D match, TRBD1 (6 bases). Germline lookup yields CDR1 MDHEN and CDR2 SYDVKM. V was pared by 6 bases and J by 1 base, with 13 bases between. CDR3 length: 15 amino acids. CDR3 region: CASSQGFGAKNIQYF. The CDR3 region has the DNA TGTGCCAGCAGCCAGGGGTTTGGGGCCAAAAACATTCAGTACTTC. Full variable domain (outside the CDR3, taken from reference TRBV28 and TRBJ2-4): DVKVTQSSRYLVKRTGEKVFLECVQDMDHENMFWYRQDPGLGLRLIYFSYDVKMKEKGDIPEGYSVSREKKERFSLILESASTNQTSMYLCASSQGFGAKNIQYFGAGTRLSVL.

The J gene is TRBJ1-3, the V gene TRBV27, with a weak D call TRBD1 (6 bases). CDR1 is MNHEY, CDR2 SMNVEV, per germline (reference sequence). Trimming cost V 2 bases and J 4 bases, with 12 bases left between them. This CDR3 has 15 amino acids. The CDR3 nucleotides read TGTGCCAGCAGTTTACTTCCAGGGGAGGGAAACACCATATATTTT. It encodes CASSLLPGEGNTIYF.

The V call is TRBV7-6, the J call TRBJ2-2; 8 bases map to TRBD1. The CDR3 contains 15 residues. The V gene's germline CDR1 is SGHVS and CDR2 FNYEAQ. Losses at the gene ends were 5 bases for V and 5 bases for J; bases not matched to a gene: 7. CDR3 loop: CASSPGQGRTGELFF. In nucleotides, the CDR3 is TGTGCCAGCAGCCCCGGACAGGGAAGAACCGGGGAGCTGTTTTTT.